These 13 T cell receptor beta chains were all obtained from the same sample, sequenced in a study of T cells after yellow fever vaccination. TCRdb independently ran MiXCR on the 5' RACE reads; one entry per CDR3 protein. The sample lists 240,000 or so distinct CDR3 sequences, about 7% occurring once. Sequencing used CD4+ T cells sorted from PBMCs, obtained 15 days after the yellow fever booster vaccination. The source of these receptors is a man aged 30 to 39 who received the YFV17D yellow fever vaccine.

This clonotype has a count of ten or more. This chain connects TRBV9 to TRBJ1-1; 8 bases fit TRBD1. This CDR3 spans 15 amino acids. V dropped 4 bases and J dropped 2; count of bases not matched to a gene: 7. Germline CDR1 reads SGDLS; CDR2 reads YYNGEE. CDR3 sequence: CASSPGDRPNTEAFF. CDR3 sequence (DNA): TGTGCCAGCAGCCCAGGGGACAGGCCTAACACTGAAGCTTTCTTT.

At least ten counts were recorded for this clonotype. CDR3 coding DNA: TGTGCCAGCAGTTTTCTAACAGGAGAAAAACTGTTTTTT. Translation gives CASSFLTGEKLFF. The chain carries TRBV27 and TRBJ1-4; tentative D call: TRBD1 (5 bases). The germline V gene has CDR1 MNHEY and CDR2 SMNVEV (reference sequence). V lost 3 bases and J lost 8, with 10 bases in between. CDR3 length equals 13 residues.

This clonotype was seen more than once but under ten times. The chain uses TRBV20-1 and TRBJ2-1; 9 bases map to TRBD2. V lost 3 bases and J lost 1; bases outside the gene matches: 4. The CDR3 is made up of 15 amino acids. Germline-derived CDR1 and CDR2 are DFQATT and SNEGSKA (reference sequence). The CDR3 nucleotides are TGCAGTGCTAGGGTGCGGGAGGGTTCCTACAATGAGCAGTTCTTC. Translated, it gives CSARVREGSYNEQFF.

The rearrangement links TRBV4-2 to TRBJ2-5; D not resolved. Germline CDR1 is LGHNA and CDR2 is YNFKEQ. Trimming stripped 4 bases from V and 5 bases from J, with 11 bases between. The CDR3 totals 13 residues. The CDR3 sequence is CASSPRAEETQYF. The CDR3 region has the DNA TGTGCCAGCAGCCCCCGGGCCGAGGAGACCCAGTACTTC.

The table lists this clonotype with a few counts. This chain uses TRBV7-2 with TRBJ1-5; D remains ambiguous. The CDR3 runs to 15 residues. V was trimmed by 3 bases and J by 2 bases, leaving 11 bases between them. The germline gives CDR1 SGHTA, CDR2 FQGNSA. CDR3 loop: CASSFDQRGNQPQHF. CDR3 in DNA: TGTGCCAGCAGCTTTGACCAGAGGGGCAATCAGCCCCAGCATTTT.

The chain uses TRBV7-8 and TRBJ2-1; 9 bases are shared with TRBD2. V shed 6 bases and J 4 bases; nucleotides not matched to a gene: 10. The germline gives CDR1 SGHVS, CDR2 FQNEAQ. CDR3 length: 16 amino acids. The CDR3 protein is CASRLEASGTYNEQFF. The CDR3 DNA sequence: TGTGCCAGCAGACTTGAAGCTAGCGGGACATACAATGAGCAGTTCTTC.

This clonotype was detected ten times or more. This chain connects TRBV7-2 to TRBJ2-3; TRBD2 matches 13 bases. This CDR3 spans 16 amino acids. Trimming took 4 bases from V and 3 from J; bases not matched to a gene: 4. Looked up from germline, CDR1 is SGHTA and CDR2 is FQGNSA. CDR3 sequence reads: CASSSGLAGVTDTQYF. As DNA, the CDR3 is TGTGCCAGCAGCTCCGGACTAGCGGGAGTAACAGATACGCAGTATTTT.

This clonotype was seen only a few times. The chain has TRBV15 and TRBJ2-7, with D perhaps matching TRBD1 (5 bases). CDR3 length equals 15 residues. CDR1 and CDR2 (germline): LNHNV, YYDKDF (reference sequence). Trimming left V 0 bases short and J 4 bases short, with 13 bases between. This chain's CDR3 is CATSRELGAEYEQYF. CDR3 DNA: TGTGCCACCAGCAGAGAGTTAGGGGCGGAGTACGAGCAGTACTTC.

The chain has TRBV14 and TRBJ2-3; D is unresolved. V was clipped by 4 bases and J by 1 base, with 12 bases between them. The CDR3 has 15 residues. Germline V gives CDR1 SGHDN, CDR2 FVKESK. The CDR3 coding sequence is TGTGCCAGCAGCCGAATGGGGTGGGGCACAGATACGCAGTATTTT. Protein product: CASSRMGWGTDTQYF.

This clonotype has more than one count but fewer than ten. The chain joins TRBV29-1 to TRBJ2-1; no firm D call. The CDR3 has 14 residues. Germline CDR1 SQVTM, CDR2 ANQGSEA. Trimming cost V 3 bases and J 3 bases, with 12 bases left between them. The CDR3 sequence is CSVDSPGFYNEQFF. The DNA for the CDR3 is TGCAGCGTTGACTCCCCCGGCTTCTACAATGAGCAGTTCTTC.

For this clonotype: A much larger clone lies a single base off, so this may be a read error. This chain connects TRBV5-6 to TRBJ2-1; a weak D match, TRBD1 (5 bases). The J call may be faulty, since TRBJ2-7 better matches the DNA end. The CDR3 loop spans 13 amino acids. The V gene's germline CDR1 is SGHDT and CDR2 YYEEEE. CDR3 region: CASRSDTYNEQYF. The CDR3 DNA sequence: TGTGCCAGCAGATCGGACACTTACAATGAGCAGTACTTC.

The CDR3 here is CASSRGRPVDTEAFF. In DNA form, the CDR3 reads TGTGCCAGCAGCCGAGGACGTCCGGTGGACACTGAAGCTTTCTTT. The chain is built from TRBV13 and TRBJ1-1; D is undetermined. V shed 5 bases and J shed 3 bases, with 16 bases lying between them. This CDR3 comprises 15 residues. The V gene's germline CDR1 is PRHDT and CDR2 FYEKMQ (reference sequence).

The chain links TRBV28 to TRBJ2-4; a possible D gene is TRBD1 (7 bases). CDR3 length equals 18 residues. Germline CDR1 is MDHEN and CDR2 is SYDVKM. V lost 1 base to trimming and J lost 6 bases, with 22 bases between them. The CDR3 protein is CASSLLGGGRAGINIQYF. The DNA for the CDR3 is TGTGCCAGCAGTTTATTAGGAGGGGGCCGCGCAGGGATAAACATTCAGTACTTC.